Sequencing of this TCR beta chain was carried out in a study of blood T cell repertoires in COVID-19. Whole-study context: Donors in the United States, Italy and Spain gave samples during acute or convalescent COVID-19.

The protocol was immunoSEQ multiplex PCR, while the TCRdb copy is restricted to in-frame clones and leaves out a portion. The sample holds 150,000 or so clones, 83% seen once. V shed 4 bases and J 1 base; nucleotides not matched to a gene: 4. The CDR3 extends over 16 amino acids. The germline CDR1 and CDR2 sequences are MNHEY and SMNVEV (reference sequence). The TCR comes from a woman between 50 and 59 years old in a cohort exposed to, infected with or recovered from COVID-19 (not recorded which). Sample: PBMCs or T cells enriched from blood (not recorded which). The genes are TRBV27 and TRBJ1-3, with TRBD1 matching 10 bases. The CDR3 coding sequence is TGTGCCAGCAGTTCGGACAGGGGGGGGTCTGGAAACACCATATATTTT. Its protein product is CASSSDRGGSGNTIYF.